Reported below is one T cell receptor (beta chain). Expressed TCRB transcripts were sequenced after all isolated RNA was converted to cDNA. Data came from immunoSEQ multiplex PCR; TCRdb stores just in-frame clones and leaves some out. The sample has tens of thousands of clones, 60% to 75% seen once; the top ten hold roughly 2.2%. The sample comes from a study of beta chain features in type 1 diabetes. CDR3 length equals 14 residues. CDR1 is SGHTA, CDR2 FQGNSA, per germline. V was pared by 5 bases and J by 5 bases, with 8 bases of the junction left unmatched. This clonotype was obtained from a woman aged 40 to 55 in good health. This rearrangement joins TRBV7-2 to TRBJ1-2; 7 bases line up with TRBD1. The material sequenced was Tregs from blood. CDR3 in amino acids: CASSLSQGTYGYTF. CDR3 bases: TGTGCCAGCAGCCTCTCACAGGGGACGTATGGCTACACCTTC.